This T cell receptor beta chain comes out of a study of STAT5B mutations in CD4+ large granular lymphocyte leukemia. Study-level background: Among healthy donors, a particular HLA allele went with more CDR3 'QG' motifs.

Profiled with immunoSEQ multiplex PCR; TCRdb holds only in-frame clones, not every one. The data contain tens of thousands of clones, roughly 69% of them seen just once; the ten biggest clones take up about 9.8%. Trimming removed 4 bases at V and 3 bases at J, with 17 bases between. The CDR3 runs to 15 residues. CDR1 and CDR2 from the germline V gene are SGHKS and YYEKEE (reference sequence). General observations from the study: Without HLA matching, higher CD4+ than CD8+ T-LGLL clonality could reflect small sample size. TRBV06-family usage was enriched in top patient clones (8/27) versus controls (2/35). Main leukemic clonotypes were patient-specific, but 25% appeared at low frequency elsewhere.

On this clone itself: Its antigen is not identified.

J is TRBJ2-7 and V is TRBV5-5, with no clear D. The clonotype originates from a human donor in good health. Sequenced sample: CD4+ T cells from blood buffy coats. CDR3 residues: CASSLERQAYYEQYF. The CDR3 DNA reads as TGTGCCAGCAGCCTGGAGAGGCAGGCGTACTACGAGCAGTACTTC.